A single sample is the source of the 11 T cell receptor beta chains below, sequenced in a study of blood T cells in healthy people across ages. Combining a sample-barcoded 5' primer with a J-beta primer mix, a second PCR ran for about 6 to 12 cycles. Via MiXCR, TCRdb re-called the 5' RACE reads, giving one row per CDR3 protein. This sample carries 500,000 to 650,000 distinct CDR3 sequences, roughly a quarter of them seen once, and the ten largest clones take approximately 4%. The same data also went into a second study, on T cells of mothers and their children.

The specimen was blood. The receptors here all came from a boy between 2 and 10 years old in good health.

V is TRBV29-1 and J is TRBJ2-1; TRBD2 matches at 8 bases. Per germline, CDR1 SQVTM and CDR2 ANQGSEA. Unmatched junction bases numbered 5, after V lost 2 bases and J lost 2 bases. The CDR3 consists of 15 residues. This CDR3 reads CSVEMRGATYNEQFF. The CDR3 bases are TGCAGCGTTGAAATGCGGGGGGCTACCTACAATGAGCAGTTCTTC.

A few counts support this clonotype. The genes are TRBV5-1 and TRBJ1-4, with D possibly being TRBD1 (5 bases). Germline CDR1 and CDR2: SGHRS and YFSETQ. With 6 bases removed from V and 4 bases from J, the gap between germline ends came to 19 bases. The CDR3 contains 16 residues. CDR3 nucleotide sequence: TGCGCCAGCAACCGGCCAGGACACCCAGTTAATGAAAAACTGTTTTTT. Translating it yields CASNRPGHPVNEKLFF.

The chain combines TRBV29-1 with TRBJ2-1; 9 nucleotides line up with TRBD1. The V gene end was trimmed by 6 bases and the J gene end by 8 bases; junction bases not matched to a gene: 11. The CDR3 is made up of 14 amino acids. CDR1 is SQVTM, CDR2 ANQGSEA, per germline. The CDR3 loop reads CSVRPGQGIHEQFF. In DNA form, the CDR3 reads TGCAGCGTCCGTCCGGGACAGGGTATCCATGAGCAGTTCTTC.

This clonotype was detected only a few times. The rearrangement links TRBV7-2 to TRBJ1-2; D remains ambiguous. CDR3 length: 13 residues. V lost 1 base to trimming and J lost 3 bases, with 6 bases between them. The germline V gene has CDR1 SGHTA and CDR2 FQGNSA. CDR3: CASSLGSYYGYTF. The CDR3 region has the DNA TGTGCCAGCAGCTTAGGAAGTTACTATGGCTACACCTTC.

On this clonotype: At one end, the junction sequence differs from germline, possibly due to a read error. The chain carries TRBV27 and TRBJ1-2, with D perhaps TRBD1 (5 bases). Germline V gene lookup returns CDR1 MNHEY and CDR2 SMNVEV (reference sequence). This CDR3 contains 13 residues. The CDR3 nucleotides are TGTGCCAGCAGCCTTGAACGGGGCTATGGCCACACCTTC. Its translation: CASSLERGYGHTF.

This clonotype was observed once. The CDR3 is CASSQDVVNWQFF. The CDR3 coding sequence is TGTGCCAGCAGCCAAGATGTAGTAAATTGGCAGTTCTTC. The chain carries TRBV3-1 and TRBJ2-7; D unclear. The J call may be mistaken, given a closer DNA end match to TRBJ2-1. From germline, CDR1 is LGHDT and CDR2 YNNKEL (reference sequence). This CDR3 spans 13 amino acids.

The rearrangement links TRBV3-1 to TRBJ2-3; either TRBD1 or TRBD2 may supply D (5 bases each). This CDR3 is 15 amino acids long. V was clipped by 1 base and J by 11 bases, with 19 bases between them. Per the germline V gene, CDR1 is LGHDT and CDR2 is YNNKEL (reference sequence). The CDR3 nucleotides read TGTGCCAGCAGCCAAGTGGCTAATGGGGGTAGGGGGCAGTATTTT. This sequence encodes CASSQVANGGRGQYF.

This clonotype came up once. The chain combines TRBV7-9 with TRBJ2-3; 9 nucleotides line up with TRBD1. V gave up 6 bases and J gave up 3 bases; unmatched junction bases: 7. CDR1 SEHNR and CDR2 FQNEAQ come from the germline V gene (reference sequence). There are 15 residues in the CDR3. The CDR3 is CASSYRGLETDTQYF. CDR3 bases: TGTGCCAGCAGTTACAGGGGGCTAGAGACAGATACGCAGTATTTT.

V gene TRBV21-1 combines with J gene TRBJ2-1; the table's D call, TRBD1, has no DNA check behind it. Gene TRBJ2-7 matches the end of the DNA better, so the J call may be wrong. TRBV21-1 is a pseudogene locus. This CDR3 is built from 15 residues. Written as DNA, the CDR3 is TGTGCCAGCAGCATGGGGGGGCGGCCTCGCTACGAGCAGTACTTC. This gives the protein CASSMGGRPRYEQYF.

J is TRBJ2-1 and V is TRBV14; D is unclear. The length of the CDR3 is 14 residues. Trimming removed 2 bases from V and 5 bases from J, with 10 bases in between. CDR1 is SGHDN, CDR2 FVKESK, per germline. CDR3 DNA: TGTGCCAGCAGCCAATCTGAGGACGACAATGAGCAGTTCTTC. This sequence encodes CASSQSEDDNEQFF.

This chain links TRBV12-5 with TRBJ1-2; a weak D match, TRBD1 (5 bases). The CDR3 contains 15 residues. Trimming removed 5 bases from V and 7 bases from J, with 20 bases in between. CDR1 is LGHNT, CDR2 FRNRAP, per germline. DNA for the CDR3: TGTGCTAGTGGTCCGCGGCAGGGTTATGGTGGTGGCTACACCTTC. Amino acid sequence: CASGPRQGYGGGYTF.